This is a list of T cell receptor beta chains from one sample in a study of blood T cell repertoires in COVID-19. Profiled with immunoSEQ multiplex PCR; TCRdb holds only in-frame clones, not every one. This table holds tens of thousands of clones, roughly 84% found once. The material sequenced was peripheral blood. The receptors were gathered from a man aged 35-49 years with acute or convalescent COVID-19. CDR3s include the opening cysteine and the closing phenylalanine or tryptophan. D genes are given only for firm matches. Part of the rows lack a size; the others show once, few, many or a class for expanded clones.

CDR3 DNA: TGTGCCAGCAGCTTAGTGCGGGCCAACACTGAAGCTTTCTTT
CDR3 protein: CASSLVRANTEAFF
V gene: TRBV7-2
D gene: NA
J gene: TRBJ1-1
clone size: NA

CDR3 DNA: TGTGCCAGCAGCTTACAGGTTCTGGGCACTGAAGCTTTCTTT
CDR3 protein: CASSLQVLGTEAFF
V gene: TRBV7-9
D gene: NA
J gene: TRBJ1-1
clone size: NA

CDR3 DNA: TGCGCCAGCAGCCAAGATCTCGGACAGTCCTATCAGCCCCAGCATTTT
CDR3 protein: CASSQDLGQSYQPQHF
V gene: TRBV4-1
D gene: NA
J gene: TRBJ1-5
clone size: NA

CDR3 DNA: TGCGCCAGCAGCCAAGAAAGGACAGTAAGCAATCAGCCCCAGCATTTT
CDR3 protein: CASSQERTVSNQPQHF
V gene: TRBV4-1
D gene: NA
J gene: TRBJ1-5
clone size: NA

CDR3 DNA: TGTGCCAGCAGCACACGGGCCTATAATTCACCCCTCCACTTT
CDR3 protein: CASSTRAYNSPLHF
V gene: TRBV9
D gene: NA
J gene: TRBJ1-6
clone size: NA

CDR3 DNA: TGTGCCAGCAGCCAAGAGACCGGGGAGCAGTACTTC
CDR3 protein: CASSQETGEQYF
V gene: TRBV4-2
D gene: NA
J gene: TRBJ2-7
clone size: NA

CDR3 DNA: TGTGCCAGCAGCAGAAGGGACAGGGGTTACGAGCAGTACTTC
CDR3 protein: CASSRRDRGYEQYF
V gene: TRBV7-8
D gene: TRBD1
J gene: TRBJ2-7
clone size: few

CDR3 DNA: TGTGCCAGCAGCTTGGCCCGAGGGAGCTCTGGAAACACCATATATTTT
CDR3 protein: CASSLARGSSGNTIYF
V gene: TRBV5-5
D gene: NA
J gene: TRBJ1-3
clone size: NA

CDR3 DNA: TGCGCCAGCAGCTTAGGTACCCAGGGGCTCCGTGGCTACACCTTC
CDR3 protein: CASSLGTQGLRGYTF
V gene: TRBV5-1
D gene: NA
J gene: TRBJ1-2
clone size: NA

CDR3 DNA: TGTGCCAGCAGCCCGGACAGGGAAGAAGAAAAACTGTTTTTT
CDR3 protein: CASSPDREEEKLFF
V gene: TRBV5-4
D gene: TRBD1
J gene: TRBJ1-4
clone size: NA

CDR3 DNA: TGTGCCAGCAGCCAAACTTGGACAGTCTACGAGCAGTACTTC
CDR3 protein: CASSQTWTVYEQYF
V gene: TRBV3-1/TRBV3-2
D gene: NA
J gene: TRBJ2-7
clone size: NA

CDR3 DNA: TGCGCCAGCAGCCAAGAAGGTTGGGGGGCCGGGGAGCTGTTTTTT
CDR3 protein: CASSQEGWGAGELFF
V gene: TRBV5-1
D gene: NA
J gene: TRBJ2-2
clone size: NA

CDR3 DNA: TGTGCCAGCAGTCGGTCAGGGGGCTCCAAATATTATGGCTACACCTTC
CDR3 protein: CASSRSGGSKYYGYTF
V gene: TRBV5-6
D gene: TRBD1
J gene: TRBJ1-2
clone size: few

CDR3 DNA: TGTGCCAGCAGCGTAGGAGAATTAGCGGGGAATGAGCAGTTCTTC
CDR3 protein: CASSVGELAGNEQFF
V gene: TRBV9
D gene: TRBD2
J gene: TRBJ2-1
clone size: NA

CDR3 DNA: TGTGCCAGCAGTTACGAGGACGGGAAGGGTGAAAAACTGTTTTTT
CDR3 protein: CASSYEDGKGEKLFF
V gene: TRBV6-6
D gene: NA
J gene: TRBJ1-4
clone size: NA

CDR3 DNA: TGTGCCTGGAGTCTTACAGGGGAGAGTGAAGCTTTCTTT
CDR3 protein: CAWSLTGESEAFF
V gene: TRBV30
D gene: TRBD1
J gene: TRBJ1-1
clone size: NA

CDR3 DNA: TGTGCCAGCAGTGAAACCAGGGGAACCGGGGAGCTGTTTTTT
CDR3 protein: CASSETRGTGELFF
V gene: TRBV2
D gene: NA
J gene: TRBJ2-2
clone size: NA

CDR3 DNA: TGTGCCAGTAGTCCACCTAGCGGGAGGGCCAAATCTGAGCAGTACTTC
CDR3 protein: CASSPPSGRAKSEQYF
V gene: TRBV19
D gene: TRBD2
J gene: TRBJ2-7
clone size: NA

CDR3 DNA: TGTGCCTGGGAGCCCGTCCGGAGGGATTCACCCCTCCACTTT
CDR3 protein: CAWEPVRRDSPLHF
V gene: TRBV30
D gene: NA
J gene: TRBJ1-6
clone size: NA

CDR3 DNA: TGTGCCAGCAGGGGCCTAGGACAGGGCTATGGCTACACCTTC
CDR3 protein: CASRGLGQGYGYTF
V gene: TRBV6-6
D gene: TRBD1
J gene: TRBJ1-2
clone size: NA

CDR3 DNA: TGCGCCAGCAGCCTAGGGACAGGTGAAGTTAGCGAGCAGTACTTC
CDR3 protein: CASSLGTGEVSEQYF
V gene: TRBV5-1
D gene: TRBD1
J gene: TRBJ2-7
clone size: NA

CDR3 DNA: TGTGCCAGCAGTGCGGGACTAGGGTTAGGGGAGTTCTTC
CDR3 protein: CASSAGLGLGEFF
V gene: TRBV12-3/TRBV12-4
D gene: TRBD2
J gene: TRBJ2-1
clone size: NA

CDR3 DNA: TGCGCCAGCAGTGAGACTGACAGCTGGTTTGGCTACACCTTC
CDR3 protein: CASSETDSWFGYTF
V gene: TRBV10-2
D gene: NA
J gene: TRBJ1-2
clone size: few

CDR3 DNA: TGCAGCGTTGCACAGGGGGCGCCTGGCCAGCCCCAGCATTTT
CDR3 protein: CSVAQGAPGQPQHF
V gene: TRBV29-1
D gene: TRBD1
J gene: TRBJ1-5
clone size: NA

CDR3 DNA: TGTGCCTGGAGTGTACTGGCTGAGGGTGGCTACACCTTC
CDR3 protein: CAWSVLAEGGYTF
V gene: TRBV30
D gene: NA
J gene: TRBJ1-2
clone size: few

CDR3 DNA: TGTGCCATCAGTGAGGGACTAGCGGGAGGGCCTAACACCGGGGAGCTGTTTTTT
CDR3 protein: CAISEGLAGGPNTGELFF
V gene: TRBV10-3
D gene: TRBD2
J gene: TRBJ2-2
clone size: NA

CDR3 DNA: TGTGCCAGCGTGGGCAGTCACGAGCAGTACTTC
CDR3 protein: CASVGSHEQYF
V gene: TRBV7-2
D gene: NA
J gene: TRBJ2-7
clone size: NA

CDR3 DNA: TGTGCCTGGAGTGCAGGGGTAGGTGGCTACACCTTC
CDR3 protein: CAWSAGVGGYTF
V gene: TRBV30
D gene: NA
J gene: TRBJ1-2
clone size: NA

CDR3 DNA: TGTGCCAGCAGCTTAGACAGGACCGGGGAGCTGTTTTTT
CDR3 protein: CASSLDRTGELFF
V gene: TRBV7-2
D gene: NA
J gene: TRBJ2-2
clone size: NA